The 9 T cell receptor beta chains in this list originate from one sample, sequenced in a study of cytomegalovirus exposure and HLA in healthy donors. Clones were read by immunoSEQ multiplex PCR, and TCRdb kept only the in-frame ones, dropping some. The repertoire holds 59,000 or so clones, 89% seen once, with roughly 15% in the top ten. Material for sequencing was PBMCs. The receptors shown here come from a woman younger than 35 in good health and CMV-seronegative.

The chain carries TRBV11-2 and TRBJ2-7; perhaps TRBD1 as D (5 bases). Germline CDR1 is SGHAT and CDR2 is FQNNGV. This CDR3 is 16 amino acids long. The germline V and J ends were trimmed by 2 bases and 4 bases, with 18 bases remaining between them. CDR3 region: CASSLTRVGQPYEQYF. In DNA form, the CDR3 reads TGTGCCAGCAGCTTAACCAGGGTGGGTCAGCCTTACGAGCAGTACTTC.

The CDR3 DNA is TGTGCCAGCAGCTCCAGACTAGCGGGAGGGCCGGGGAATGAGCAGTTCTTC. Encoded protein: CASSSRLAGGPGNEQFF. The chain joins TRBV7-2 to TRBJ2-1; 14 bases are a match to TRBD2. The CDR3 is 17 amino acids. Losses at the gene ends were 4 bases for V and 7 bases for J; bases not matched to a gene: 9. The germline V gene encodes CDR1 SGHTA and CDR2 FQGNSA.

The CDR3 reads CATSRDQGGASDTQYF. In DNA form, the CDR3 reads TGTGCCACCAGCAGAGATCAAGGGGGCGCCTCAGATACGCAGTATTTT. V and J are TRBV15 and TRBJ2-3; 7 positions agree with TRBD1. V was pared by 0 bases and J by 4 bases, with 7 bases of the junction left unmatched. The length of the CDR3 is 16 residues. CDR1 is LNHNV, CDR2 YYDKDF, per germline (reference sequence).

This clone came up a few times. Mismatch with germline at one junction end may stem from a read error. The chain joins TRBV5-1 to TRBJ2-7; 11 bases agree with TRBD2. The germline gives CDR1 SGHRS, CDR2 YFSETQ. The CDR3 is 15 amino acids. In DNA form, the CDR3 reads TGCGCCAGCAGGTTGGGACTAGCGGACTCCTACGAGCAGTACTTC. This codes for CASRLGLADSYEQYF. Using reference TRBV5-1 and TRBJ2-7 for the parts outside the CDR3, the full variable domain is KAGVTQTPRYLIKTRGQQVTLSCSPISGHRSVSWYQQTPGQGLQFLFEYFSETQRNKGNFPGRFSGRQFSNSRSEMNVSTLELGDSALYLCASRLGLADSYEQYFGPGTRLTVT.

The chain recombines TRBV6-6 with TRBJ2-3; 8 bases are shared with TRBD1. Trimming at V came to 5 bases and at J to 4 bases, leaving 5 bases not matched to a gene. In germline, CDR1 is MNHNY, CDR2 SVGAGI (reference sequence). The CDR3 extends over 14 amino acids. DNA for the CDR3: TGTGCCAGCAGTCGACAGGGGATAGCAGATACGCAGTATTTT. Encoded protein: CASSRQGIADTQYF.

The V gene is TRBV7-8, the J gene TRBJ2-5; perhaps TRBD2 as D (6 bases). Germline V lookup: CDR1 SGHVS, CDR2 FQNEAQ. This CDR3 has 16 amino acids. V was shortened by 5 bases and J by 0 bases, with 16 bases between the two germline ends. The CDR3 DNA follows: TGTGCCAGCAGCCAGCGGAGGGCAAGGTACCAAGAGACCCAGTACTTC. Translating gives CASSQRRARYQETQYF.

The V and J genes are TRBV28 and TRBJ1-5, with 10 positions matching TRBD1. From germline, CDR1 is MDHEN and CDR2 SYDVKM. This CDR3 has 15 amino acids. V lost 6 bases and J lost 7; bases outside the gene matches: 9. Here the CDR3 reads CASSVGQGFRQPQHF. CDR3 nucleotides: TGTGCCAGCAGCGTGGGACAGGGGTTTAGGCAGCCCCAGCATTTT.

V gene TRBV18 combines with J gene TRBJ1-1; 11 bases are shared with TRBD1. The germline V gene encodes CDR1 KGHSH and CDR2 LQKENI. The CDR3 spans 18 residues. The V and J ends lost 1 base and 0 bases, in that order; junction bases with no gene match: 7. The CDR3 is CASSPQLGQGVMNTEAFF. CDR3 sequence (DNA): TGTGCCAGCTCACCACAGTTGGGACAGGGGGTCATGAACACTGAAGCTTTCTTT.

The genes are TRBV18 and TRBJ2-3; D possibly corresponds to TRBD1 (5 bases). This CDR3 contains 15 residues. CDR1 KGHSH and CDR2 LQKENI come from the germline V gene. With 3 bases removed from V and 5 bases from J, the gap between germline ends came to 15 bases. CDR3 sequence: CASSPRQSPGDTQYF. CDR3 nucleotide sequence: TGTGCCAGCTCACCGCGACAGAGCCCGGGAGATACGCAGTATTTT.